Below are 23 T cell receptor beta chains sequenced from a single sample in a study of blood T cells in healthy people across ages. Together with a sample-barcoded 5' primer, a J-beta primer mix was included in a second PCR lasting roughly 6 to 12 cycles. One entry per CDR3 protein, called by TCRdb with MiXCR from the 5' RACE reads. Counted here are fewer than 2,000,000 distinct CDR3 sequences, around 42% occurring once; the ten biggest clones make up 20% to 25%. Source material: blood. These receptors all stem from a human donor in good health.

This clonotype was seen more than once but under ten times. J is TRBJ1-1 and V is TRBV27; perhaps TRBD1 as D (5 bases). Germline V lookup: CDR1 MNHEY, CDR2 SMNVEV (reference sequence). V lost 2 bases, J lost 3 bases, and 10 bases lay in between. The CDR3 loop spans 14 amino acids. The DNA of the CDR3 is TGTGCCAGCAGTTTAGGGACGGACTACACTGAAGCTTTCTTT. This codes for CASSLGTDYTEAFF.

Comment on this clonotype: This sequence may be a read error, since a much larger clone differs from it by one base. CDR3 protein: CSVEAGQGALKQYF. DNA of the CDR3: TGCAGCGTGGAGGCGGGACAGGGGGCATTAAAGCAGTACTTC. The genes are TRBV29-1 and TRBJ2-7, with 12 bases aligning to TRBD1. V trimming: 6 bases; J trimming: 8 bases; junction bases outside the gene matches: 11. Looked up from germline, CDR1 is SQVTM and CDR2 is ANQGSEA. The CDR3 is 14 residues long.

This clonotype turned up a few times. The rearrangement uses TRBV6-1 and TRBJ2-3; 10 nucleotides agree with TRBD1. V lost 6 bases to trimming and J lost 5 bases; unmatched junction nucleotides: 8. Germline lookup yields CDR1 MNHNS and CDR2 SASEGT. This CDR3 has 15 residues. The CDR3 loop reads CASSWDRGGKDTQYF. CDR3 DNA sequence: TGTGCCAGCAGCTGGGACAGGGGAGGTAAAGATACGCAGTATTTT.

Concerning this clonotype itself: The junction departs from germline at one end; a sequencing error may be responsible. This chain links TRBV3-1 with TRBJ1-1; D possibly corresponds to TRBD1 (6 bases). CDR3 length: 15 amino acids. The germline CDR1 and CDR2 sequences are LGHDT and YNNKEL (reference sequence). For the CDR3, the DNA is TGTACCAGCAGCCTCAGACAGGAGAGGAACACTGAAGCTTTCTTT. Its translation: CTSSLRQERNTEAFF.

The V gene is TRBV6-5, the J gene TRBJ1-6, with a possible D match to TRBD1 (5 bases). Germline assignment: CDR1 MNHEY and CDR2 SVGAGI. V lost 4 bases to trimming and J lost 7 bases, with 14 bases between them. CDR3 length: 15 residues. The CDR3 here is CASSFGSGINSPLHF. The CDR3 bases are TGTGCCAGCAGTTTCGGTTCAGGGATCAATTCACCCCTCCACTTT.

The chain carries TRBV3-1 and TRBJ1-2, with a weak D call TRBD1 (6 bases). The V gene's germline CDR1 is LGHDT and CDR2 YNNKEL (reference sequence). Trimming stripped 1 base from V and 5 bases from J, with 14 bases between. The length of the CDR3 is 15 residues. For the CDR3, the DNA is TGTGCCAGCAGCCAAGCCCACAGGGACCGATATGGCTACACCTTC. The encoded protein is CASSQAHRDRYGYTF.

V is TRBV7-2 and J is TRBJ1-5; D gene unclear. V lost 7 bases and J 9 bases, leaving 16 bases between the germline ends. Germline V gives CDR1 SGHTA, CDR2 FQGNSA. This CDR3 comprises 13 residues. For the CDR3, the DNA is TGTGCCAGCAAAGTTGACCATTGGGGGCCCCAGCATTTT. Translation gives CASKVDHWGPQHF.

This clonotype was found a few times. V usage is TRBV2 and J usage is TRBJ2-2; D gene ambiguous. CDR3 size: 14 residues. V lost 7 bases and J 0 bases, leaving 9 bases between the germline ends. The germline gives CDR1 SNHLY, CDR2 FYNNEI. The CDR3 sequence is CASKPRSNTGELFF. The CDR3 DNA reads TGTGCCAGCAAGCCCCGCTCGAACACCGGGGAGCTGTTTTTT.

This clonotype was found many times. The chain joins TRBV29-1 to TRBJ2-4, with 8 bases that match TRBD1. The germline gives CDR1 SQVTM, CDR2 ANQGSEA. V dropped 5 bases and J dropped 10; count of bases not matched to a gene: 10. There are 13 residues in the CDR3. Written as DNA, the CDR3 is TGCAGCGTTTCTTCTTTGGACAGGGATATTCAGTACTTC. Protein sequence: CSVSSLDRDIQYF.

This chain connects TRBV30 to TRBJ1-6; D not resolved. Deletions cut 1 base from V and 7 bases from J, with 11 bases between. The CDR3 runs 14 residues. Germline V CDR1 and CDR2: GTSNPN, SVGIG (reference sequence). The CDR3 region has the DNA TGTGCCTGGAGTGGTGATTCCCCCAATTCACCCCTCCACTTT. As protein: CAWSGDSPNSPLHF.

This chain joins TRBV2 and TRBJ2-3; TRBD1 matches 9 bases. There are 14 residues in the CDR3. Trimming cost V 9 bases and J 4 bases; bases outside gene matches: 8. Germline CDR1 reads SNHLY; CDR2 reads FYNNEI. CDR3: CAREGQGGSDTQYF. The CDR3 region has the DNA TGTGCCAGAGAGGGACAGGGAGGTTCAGATACGCAGTATTTT.

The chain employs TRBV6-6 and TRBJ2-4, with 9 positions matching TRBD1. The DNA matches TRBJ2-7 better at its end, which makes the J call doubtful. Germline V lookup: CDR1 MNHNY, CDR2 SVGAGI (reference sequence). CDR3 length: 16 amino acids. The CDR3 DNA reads TGTGCCAGCAGTTACTCGACGGGACAGGGTAAACACGAGCAGTACTTC. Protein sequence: CASSYSTGQGKHEQYF.

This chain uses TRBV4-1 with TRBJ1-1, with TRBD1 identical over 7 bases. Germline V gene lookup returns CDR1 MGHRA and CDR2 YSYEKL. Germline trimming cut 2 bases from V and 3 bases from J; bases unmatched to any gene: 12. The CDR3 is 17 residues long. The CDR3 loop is CASSQFQTGKLYTEAFF. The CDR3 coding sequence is TGCGCCAGCAGCCAATTTCAGACAGGGAAGTTGTACACTGAAGCTTTCTTT.

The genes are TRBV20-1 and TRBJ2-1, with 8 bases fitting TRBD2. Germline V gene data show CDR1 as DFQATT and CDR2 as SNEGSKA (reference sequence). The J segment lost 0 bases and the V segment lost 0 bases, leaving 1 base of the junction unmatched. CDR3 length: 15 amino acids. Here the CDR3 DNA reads TGCAGTGCTAGAGATAGCGGGACCTCCTACAATGAGCAGTTCTTC. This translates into CSARDSGTSYNEQFF.

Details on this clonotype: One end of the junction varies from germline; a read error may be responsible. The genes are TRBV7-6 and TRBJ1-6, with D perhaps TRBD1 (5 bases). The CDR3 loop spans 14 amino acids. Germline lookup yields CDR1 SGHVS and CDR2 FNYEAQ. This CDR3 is CASSLEGRNSLLHF. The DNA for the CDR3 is TGTGCCAGCAGCTTAGAGGGACGTAATTCACTCCTCCACTTT.

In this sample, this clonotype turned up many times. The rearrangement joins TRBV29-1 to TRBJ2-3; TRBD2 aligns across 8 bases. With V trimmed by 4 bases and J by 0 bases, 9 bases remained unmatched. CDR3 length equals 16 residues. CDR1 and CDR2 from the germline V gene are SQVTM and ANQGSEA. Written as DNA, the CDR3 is TGCAGCGTTGCAGCGGGGGCCGAATCTAGCACAGATACGCAGTATTTT. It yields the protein CSVAAGAESSTDTQYF.

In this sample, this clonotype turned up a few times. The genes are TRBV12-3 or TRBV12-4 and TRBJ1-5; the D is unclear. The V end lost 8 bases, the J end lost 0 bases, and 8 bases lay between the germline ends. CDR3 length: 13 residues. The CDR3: CASGVFSNQPQHF. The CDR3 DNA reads TGTGCCAGCGGGGTTTTTAGCAATCAGCCCCAGCATTTT.

This chain's CDR3 is CASSLTLAGGPDTQYF. As DNA, the CDR3 is TGTGCCAGCAGCTTAACACTAGCGGGGGGTCCAGATACGCAGTATTTT. V gene TRBV7-3 combines with J gene TRBJ2-3, with 12 bases identical to TRBD2. Per the germline V gene, CDR1 is SGHTA and CDR2 is FQGTGA. V lost 0 bases and J lost 4; bases outside the gene matches: 2. This CDR3 is built from 16 residues.

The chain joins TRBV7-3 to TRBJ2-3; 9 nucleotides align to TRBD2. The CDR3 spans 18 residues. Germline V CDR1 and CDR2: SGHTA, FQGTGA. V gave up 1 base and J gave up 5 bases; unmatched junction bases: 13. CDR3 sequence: CASSLIGVAGVTIDTQYF. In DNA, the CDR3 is TGTGCCAGCAGCTTAATTGGAGTAGCGGGGGTTACAATAGATACGCAGTATTTT.

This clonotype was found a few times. The CDR3 bases are TGCGCCAGCAGCCAAGATCCCACAGGGCCTCAGCCCCAGCATTTT. It encodes CASSQDPTGPQPQHF. The rearrangement uses TRBV4-1 and TRBJ1-5; D possibly corresponds to TRBD1 (6 bases). V was pared by 0 bases and J by 6 bases, with 12 bases between. The length of the CDR3 is 15 residues. CDR1 is MGHRA, CDR2 YSYEKL, per germline.

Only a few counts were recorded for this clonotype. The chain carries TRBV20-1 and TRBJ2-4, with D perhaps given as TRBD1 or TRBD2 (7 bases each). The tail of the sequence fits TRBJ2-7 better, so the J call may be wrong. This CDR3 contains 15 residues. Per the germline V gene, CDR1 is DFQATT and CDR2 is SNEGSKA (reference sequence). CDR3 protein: CSATQGGGGADEQYF. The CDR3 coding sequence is TGCAGTGCCACCCAGGGGGGCGGGGGTGCCGACGAGCAGTACTTC.

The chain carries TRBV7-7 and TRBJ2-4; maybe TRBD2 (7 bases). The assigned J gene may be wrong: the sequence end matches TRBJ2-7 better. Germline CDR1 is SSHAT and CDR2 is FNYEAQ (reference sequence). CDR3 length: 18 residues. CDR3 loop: CASRTHGFRRGASYEQYF. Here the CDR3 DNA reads TGTGCCAGCAGGACACACGGTTTTAGACGGGGGGCAAGTTACGAGCAGTACTTC.

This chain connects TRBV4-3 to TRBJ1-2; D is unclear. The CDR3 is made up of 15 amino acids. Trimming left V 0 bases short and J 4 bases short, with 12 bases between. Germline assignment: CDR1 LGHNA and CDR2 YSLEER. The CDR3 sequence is CASSQDRVGVYGYTF. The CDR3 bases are TGCGCCAGCAGCCAAGATCGGGTCGGGGTCTATGGCTACACCTTC.